This T cell receptor (beta chain) was retrieved from a study of cytotoxic CD8 clonotypes in ibrutinib-treated CLL. Turning to the study itself: Response material was collected after a median approximately 11 months of treatment, range 6 to 36.

Depths of 1 in 200,000 to 1 in 1 million T cells were the sequencing target. Produced via immunoSEQ multiplex PCR; TCRdb's table is partial and in-frame only. The sample lists some 350,000 clones; over 55% were seen once. Trimming removed 2 bases at V and 3 bases at J, with 8 bases between. This CDR3 has 13 residues. Germline V gives CDR1 SGHVS, CDR2 FQNEAQ. Sequenced material: PBMCs, taken after 36 months of ibrutinib treatment. The chain couples TRBV7-8 to TRBJ2-7; no firm D call. This clonotype was obtained from a human donor with chronic lymphocytic leukemia. CDR3 amino acids: CASSLYSFYEQYF. The CDR3 DNA reads TGTGCCAGCAGCTTATACAGCTTCTACGAGCAGTACTTC.